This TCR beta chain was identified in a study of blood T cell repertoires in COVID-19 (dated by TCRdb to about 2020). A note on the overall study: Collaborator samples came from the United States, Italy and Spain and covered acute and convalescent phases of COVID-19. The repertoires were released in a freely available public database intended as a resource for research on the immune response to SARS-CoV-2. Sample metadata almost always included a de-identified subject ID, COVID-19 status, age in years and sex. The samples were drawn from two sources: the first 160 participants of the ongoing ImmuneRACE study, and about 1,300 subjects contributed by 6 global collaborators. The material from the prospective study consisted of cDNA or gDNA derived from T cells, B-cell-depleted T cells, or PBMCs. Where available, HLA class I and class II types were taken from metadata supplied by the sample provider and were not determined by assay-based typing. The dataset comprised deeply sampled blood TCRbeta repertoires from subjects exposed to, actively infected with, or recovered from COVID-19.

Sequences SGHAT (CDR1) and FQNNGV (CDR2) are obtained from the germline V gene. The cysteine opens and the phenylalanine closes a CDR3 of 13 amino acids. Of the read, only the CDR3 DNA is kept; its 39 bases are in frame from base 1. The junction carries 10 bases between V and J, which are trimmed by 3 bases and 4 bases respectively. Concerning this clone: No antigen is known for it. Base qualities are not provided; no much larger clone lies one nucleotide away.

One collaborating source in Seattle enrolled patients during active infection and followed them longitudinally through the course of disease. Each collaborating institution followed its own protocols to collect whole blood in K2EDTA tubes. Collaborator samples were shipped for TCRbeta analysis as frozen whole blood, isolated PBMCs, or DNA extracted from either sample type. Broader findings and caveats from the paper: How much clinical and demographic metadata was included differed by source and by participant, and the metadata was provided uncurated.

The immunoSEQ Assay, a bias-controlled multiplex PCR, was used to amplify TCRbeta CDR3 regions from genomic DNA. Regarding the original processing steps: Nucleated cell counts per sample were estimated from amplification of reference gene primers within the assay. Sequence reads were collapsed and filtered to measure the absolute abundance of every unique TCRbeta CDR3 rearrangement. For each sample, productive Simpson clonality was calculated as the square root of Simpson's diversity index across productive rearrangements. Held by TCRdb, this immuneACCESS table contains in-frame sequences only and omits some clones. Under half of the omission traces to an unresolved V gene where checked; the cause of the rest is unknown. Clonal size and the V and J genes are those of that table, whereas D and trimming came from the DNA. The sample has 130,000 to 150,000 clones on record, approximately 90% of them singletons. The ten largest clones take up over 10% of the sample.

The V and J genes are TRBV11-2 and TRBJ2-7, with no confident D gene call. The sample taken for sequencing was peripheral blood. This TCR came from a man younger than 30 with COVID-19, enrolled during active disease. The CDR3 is CASSLSTGYEQYF. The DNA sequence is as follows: TGTGCCAGCAGCTTGTCGACGGGTTACGAGCAGTACTTC.